Listed below are T cell receptor beta chains from one sample, sequenced in a study of T cell responses to AZD1222 COVID-19 vaccine. Assay used: immunoSEQ multiplex PCR; TCRdb lists only in-frame clones, some missing. Of 150,000 to 200,000 clones listed, 90% were seen once; the top ten hold approximately 1.5%. The sample in question was peripheral blood, obtained on day 0 of AZD1222 vaccination. The receptors originated from an adult in good health. Both conserved end residues are part of each CDR3. The D gene is left open where the match is weak. Clone size is stated in some rows and not others, as once, few, many or a class when expanded.

V	J	size	length	D	CDR3	DNA
TRBV5-4	TRBJ1-2	.	13	.	CASSLERSYGYTF	TGTGCCAGCAGCTTGGAAAGATCCTATGGCTACACCTTC
TRBV7-2	TRBJ1-1	.	15	.	CASSLAGTQNTEAFF	TGTGCCAGCAGCTTAGCGGGGACACAAAACACTGAAGCTTTCTTT
TRBV28	TRBJ1-2	.	13	TRBD1	CASSLSQGDGYTF	TGTGCCAGCAGTTTGTCACAGGGGGATGGCTACACCTTC
TRBV14	TRBJ2-5	.	15	.	CASSQDRRQTETQYF	TGTGCCAGCAGCCAAGATAGGCGGCAAACTGAGACCCAGTACTTC
TRBV5-1	TRBJ2-5	.	15	.	CASAPTPDWQETQYF	TGCGCCAGCGCCCCTACACCAGATTGGCAAGAGACCCAGTACTTC
TRBV7-6	TRBJ2-3	.	12	.	CASSLGTDTQYF	TGTGCCAGCAGCCTCGGCACAGATACGCAGTATTTT
TRBV6-1	TRBJ2-3	.	16	.	CASSDASRTITDTQYF	TGTGCCAGCAGTGACGCCTCGCGGACCATCACAGATACGCAGTATTTT
TRBV15	TRBJ1-2	once	19	TRBD1	CATSSASPGGGGRDYGYTF	TGTGCCACCAGCAGTGCTTCCCCAGGGGGCGGGGGGCGTGACTATGGCTACACCTTC
TRBV11-2	TRBJ1-2	.	13	TRBD1	CASSSQGDYGYTF	TGTGCCAGCAGCTCTCAGGGGGACTATGGCTACACCTTC
TRBV4-1	TRBJ2-6	.	15	TRBD1	CASSQGSGTDHVLTF	TGCGCCAGCAGCCAGGGGTCCGGGACAGATCACGTCCTGACTTTC
TRBV7-8	TRBJ1-5	.	17	TRBD1	CASSPRARDRGNQPQHF	TGTGCCAGCAGTCCCCGGGCGCGGGACAGGGGCAATCAGCCCCAGCATTTT
TRBV30	TRBJ1-3	.	12	.	CAWSTGGNTIYF	TGTGCCTGGAGTACGGGCGGAAACACCATATATTTT
TRBV28	TRBJ2-7	.	13	TRBD1	CASEGQAIYEQYF	TGTGCCAGTGAGGGACAGGCGATATACGAGCAGTACTTC
TRBV6-1	TRBJ1-4	.	14	.	CASSEIGEAEKLFF	TGTGCCAGCAGTGAAATCGGGGAGGCTGAAAAACTGTTTTTT
TRBV4-1	TRBJ1-3	.	15	.	CASSQVASKGNTIYF	TGCGCCAGCAGCCAAGTGGCCAGCAAGGGAAACACCATATATTTT
TRBV11-2	TRBJ2-3	.	15	.	CASSLFRGVADTQYF	TGTGCCAGCAGCCTCTTTCGCGGGGTCGCAGATACGCAGTATTTT
TRBV3-1/TRBV3-2	TRBJ1-2	.	12	.	CASSLEEYRYTF	TGTGCCAGCAGCCTAGAGGAGTATCGCTACACCTTC
TRBV7-3	TRBJ2-3	.	15	.	CASSLSGGSTDTQYF	TGTGCCAGCAGCTTAAGTGGGGGAAGCACAGATACGCAGTATTTT
TRBV4-3	TRBJ2-5	.	17	TRBD2	CASSQESPRGVGETQYF	TGCGCCAGCAGCCAAGAATCGCCGCGGGGGGTGGGAGAGACCCAGTACTTC
TRBV7-9	TRBJ1-2	.	14	.	CASSPRWLSYGYTF	TGTGCCAGCAGCCCGCGTTGGCTGAGTTATGGCTACACCTTC